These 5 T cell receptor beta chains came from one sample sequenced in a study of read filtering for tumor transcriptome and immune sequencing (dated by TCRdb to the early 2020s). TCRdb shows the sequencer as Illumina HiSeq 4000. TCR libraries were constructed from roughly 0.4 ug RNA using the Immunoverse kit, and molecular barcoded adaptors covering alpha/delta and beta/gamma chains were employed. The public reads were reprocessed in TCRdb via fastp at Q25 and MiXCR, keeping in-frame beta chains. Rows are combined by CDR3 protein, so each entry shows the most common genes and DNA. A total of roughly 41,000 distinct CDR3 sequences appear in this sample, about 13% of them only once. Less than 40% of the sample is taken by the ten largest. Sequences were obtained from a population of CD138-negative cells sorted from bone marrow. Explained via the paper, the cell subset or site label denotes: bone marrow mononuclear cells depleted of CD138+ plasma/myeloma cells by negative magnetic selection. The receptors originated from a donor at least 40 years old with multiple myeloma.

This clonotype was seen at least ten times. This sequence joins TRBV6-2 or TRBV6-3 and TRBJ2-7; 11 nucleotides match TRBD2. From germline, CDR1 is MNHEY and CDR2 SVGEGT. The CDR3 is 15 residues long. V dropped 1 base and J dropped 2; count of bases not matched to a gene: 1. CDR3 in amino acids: CASSYLTSGAYEQYF. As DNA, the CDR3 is TGTGCCAGCAGTTACTTGACTAGCGGGGCCTACGAGCAGTACTTC.

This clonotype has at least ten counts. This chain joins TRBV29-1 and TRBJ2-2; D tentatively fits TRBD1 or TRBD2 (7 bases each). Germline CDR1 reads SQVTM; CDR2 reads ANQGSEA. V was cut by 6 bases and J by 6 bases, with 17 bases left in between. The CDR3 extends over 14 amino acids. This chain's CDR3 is CSVGVTGRAGELFF. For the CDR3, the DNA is TGCAGCGTCGGAGTGACAGGGAGGGCCGGGGAGCTGTTTTTT.

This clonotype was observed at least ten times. The CDR3 DNA is TGTGCCAGCAGTCCCCCGGGGGGGAGTGAGCAGTTCTTC. Its translation: CASSPPGGSEQFF. The V and J genes are TRBV6-5 and TRBJ2-1; 8 bases align to TRBD2. The CDR3 has 13 residues. Germline CDR1 MNHEY, CDR2 SVGAGI. V was pared by 5 bases and J by 9 bases, with 6 bases of the junction left unmatched.

The CDR3, as DNA: TGTGCCAGCGTCGGTCAAAAGAGCGATGAGCAGTTCTTC. Its protein product is CASVGQKSDEQFF. The rearrangement uses TRBV9 and TRBJ2-1; D ambiguous. Germline loops: CDR1 SGDLS, CDR2 YYNGEE. Trimming removed 7 bases from V and 8 bases from J, with 16 bases in between. This CDR3 contains 13 residues.

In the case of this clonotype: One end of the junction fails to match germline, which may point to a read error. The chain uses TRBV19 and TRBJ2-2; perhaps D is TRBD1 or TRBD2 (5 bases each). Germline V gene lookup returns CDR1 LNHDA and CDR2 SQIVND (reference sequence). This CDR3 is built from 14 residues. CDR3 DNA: TGTGCCAGTAGCGGGGACCTAAACACCGGGGTGCTGTTTTTT. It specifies CASSGDLNTGVLFF.